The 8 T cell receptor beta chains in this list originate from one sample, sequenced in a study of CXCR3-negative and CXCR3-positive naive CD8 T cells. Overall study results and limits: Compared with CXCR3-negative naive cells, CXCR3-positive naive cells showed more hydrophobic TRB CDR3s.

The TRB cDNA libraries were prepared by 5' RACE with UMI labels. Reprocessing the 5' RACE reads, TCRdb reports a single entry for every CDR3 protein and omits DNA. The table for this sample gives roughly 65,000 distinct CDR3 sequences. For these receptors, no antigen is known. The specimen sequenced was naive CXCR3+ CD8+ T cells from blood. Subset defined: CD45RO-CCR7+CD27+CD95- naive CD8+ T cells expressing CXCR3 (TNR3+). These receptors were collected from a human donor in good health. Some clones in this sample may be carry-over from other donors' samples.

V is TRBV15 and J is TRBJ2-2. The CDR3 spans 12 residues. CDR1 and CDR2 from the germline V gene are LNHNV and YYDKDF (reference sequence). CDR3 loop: CATSRASGELFF.

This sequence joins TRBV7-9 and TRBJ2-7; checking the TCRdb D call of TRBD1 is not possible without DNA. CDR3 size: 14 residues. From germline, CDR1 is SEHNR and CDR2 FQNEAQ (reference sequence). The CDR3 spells CASSLSGGPPEQYF.

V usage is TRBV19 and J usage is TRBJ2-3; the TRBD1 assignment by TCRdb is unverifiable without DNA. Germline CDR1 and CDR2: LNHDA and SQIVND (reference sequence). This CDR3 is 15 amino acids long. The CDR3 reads CASSIWDGGTDTQYF.

The CDR3 loop reads CASNIGTANNEQFF. V gene TRBV19 combines with J gene TRBJ2-1; TCRdb selects TRBD1, and the lack of DNA leaves this call unchecked. The CDR3 loop spans 14 amino acids. Germline-derived CDR1 and CDR2 are LNHDA and SQIVND (reference sequence).

The CDR3 loop is CSVEGLTDLDTQYF. The chain uses TRBV29-1 and TRBJ2-3; there is no DNA to check the TCRdb D call of TRBD1. Germline CDR1 and CDR2: SQVTM and ANQGSEA. The CDR3 has 14 residues.

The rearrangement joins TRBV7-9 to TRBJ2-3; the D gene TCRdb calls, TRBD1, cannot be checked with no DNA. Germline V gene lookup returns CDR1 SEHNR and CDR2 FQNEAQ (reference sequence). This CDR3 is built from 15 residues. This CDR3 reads CASTPGRILSDTQYF.

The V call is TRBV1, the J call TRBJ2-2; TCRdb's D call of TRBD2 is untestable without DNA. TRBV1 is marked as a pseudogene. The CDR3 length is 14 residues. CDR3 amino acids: CTSIQAGGPGELFF.

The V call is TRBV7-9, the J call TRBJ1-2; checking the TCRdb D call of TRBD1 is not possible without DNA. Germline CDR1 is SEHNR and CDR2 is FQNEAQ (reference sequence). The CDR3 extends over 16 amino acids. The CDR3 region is CASSLDGQGFRYGYTF.